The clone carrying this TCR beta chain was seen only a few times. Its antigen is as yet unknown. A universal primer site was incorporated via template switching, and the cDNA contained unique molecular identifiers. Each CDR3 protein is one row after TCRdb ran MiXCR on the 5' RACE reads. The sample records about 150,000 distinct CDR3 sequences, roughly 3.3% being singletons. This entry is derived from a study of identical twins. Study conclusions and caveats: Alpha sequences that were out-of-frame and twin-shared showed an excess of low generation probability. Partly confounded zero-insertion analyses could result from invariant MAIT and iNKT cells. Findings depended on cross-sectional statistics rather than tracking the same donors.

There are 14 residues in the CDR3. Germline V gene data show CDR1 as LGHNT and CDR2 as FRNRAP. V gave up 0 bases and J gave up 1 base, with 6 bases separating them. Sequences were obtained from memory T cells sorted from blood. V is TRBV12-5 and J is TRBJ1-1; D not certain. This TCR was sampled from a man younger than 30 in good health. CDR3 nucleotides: TGTGCTAGTGGTTTGGTTAACCCGAACACTGAAGCTTTCTTT. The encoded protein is CASGLVNPNTEAFF.